This TCR beta chain was obtained from a study of blood T cell repertoires in COVID-19. Study at large: The cDNA or gDNA used as material had been derived from T cells, B-cell-depleted T cells, or PBMCs.

This clone is a singleton in its sample. Libraries were prepared by immunoSEQ multiplex PCR; TCRdb keeps only in-frame clonotypes and omits some of them. The top ten hold 4.3% of the sample, which has fewer than 300,000 clones, 80% to 90% seen once. Germline lookup yields CDR1 MRHNA and CDR2 SNTAGT. This CDR3 is 15 amino acids long. Trimming took off 6 bases at V and 0 bases at J, with 14 bases between the two ends. Donors of Cohort 3 who recovered were those that had two negative PCRs, clearance, or symptom resolution. This rearrangement joins TRBV6-4 to TRBJ1-1; D is undetermined. This sequence was found in a woman aged 25-40 years who had recovered from COVID-19. Specimen: PBMCs or T cells enriched from blood (not recorded which). CDR3 loop: CASRAVFLMNTEAFF. The CDR3 DNA sequence: TGTGCCAGCAGAGCCGTATTCCTGATGAACACTGAAGCTTTCTTT.